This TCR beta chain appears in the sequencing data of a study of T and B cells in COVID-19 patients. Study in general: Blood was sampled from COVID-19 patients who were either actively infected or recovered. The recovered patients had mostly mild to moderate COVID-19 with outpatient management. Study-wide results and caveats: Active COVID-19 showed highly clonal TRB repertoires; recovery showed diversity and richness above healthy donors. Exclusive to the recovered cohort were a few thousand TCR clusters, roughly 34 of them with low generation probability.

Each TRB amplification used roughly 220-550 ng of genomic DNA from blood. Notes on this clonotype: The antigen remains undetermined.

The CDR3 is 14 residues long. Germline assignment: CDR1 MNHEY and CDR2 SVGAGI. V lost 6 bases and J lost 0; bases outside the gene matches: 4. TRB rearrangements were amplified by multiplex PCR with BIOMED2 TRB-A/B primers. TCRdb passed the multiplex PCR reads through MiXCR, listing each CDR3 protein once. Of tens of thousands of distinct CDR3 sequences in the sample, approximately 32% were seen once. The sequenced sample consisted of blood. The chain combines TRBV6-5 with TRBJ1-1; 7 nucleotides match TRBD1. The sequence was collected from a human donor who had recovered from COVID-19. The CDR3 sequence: CASREGQLNTEAFF. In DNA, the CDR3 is TGTGCCAGCAGGGAGGGACAGTTGAACACTGAAGCTTTCTTT.